The 15 T cell receptor beta chains below all came from one sample that was sequenced in a study of blood T cell repertoires in COVID-19. TCRdb keeps only in-frame clones here, not all; method: immunoSEQ multiplex PCR. Counted here are around 43,000 clones, under 90% occurring once; the ten biggest clones make up roughly 21%. The sequencing input was peripheral blood. The receptors originated from a man aged 45 to 65 with active COVID-19.

This chain joins TRBV7-8 and TRBJ2-2; perhaps TRBD2 as D (6 bases). V was trimmed by 5 bases and J by 0 bases, leaving 13 bases between them. The germline V gene encodes CDR1 SGHVS and CDR2 FQNEAQ. The CDR3 runs 16 residues. The CDR3 nucleotides are TGTGCCAGCAGCCCCAGGGACTTCTCGAACACCGGGGAGCTGTTTTTT. It encodes CASSPRDFSNTGELFF.

V and J are TRBV7-9 and TRBJ2-7; a weak D match, TRBD2 (6 bases). Trimming took 5 bases from V and 4 from J, leaving 18 bases between them. Per the germline V gene, CDR1 is SEHNR and CDR2 is FQNEAQ (reference sequence). This CDR3 is built from 15 residues. The CDR3 bases are TGTGCCAGCAGCCCCGGGGGTAGCGGAGTATACGAGCAGTACTTC. Translating it yields CASSPGGSGVYEQYF.

This chain links TRBV5-4 with TRBJ2-3; D is unclear. The V gene lost 4 bases and the J gene lost 6 bases, with 9 bases spanning the gap. This CDR3 comprises 12 residues. Looked up from germline, CDR1 is SGHNT and CDR2 is YYREEE (reference sequence). CDR3 coding DNA: TGTGCCAGCAGCCCCCTCGGGGATACGCAGTATTTT. Translation gives CASSPLGDTQYF.

The rearrangement joins TRBV10-3 to TRBJ1-6, with unresolved D. Germline V gives CDR1 ENHRY, CDR2 SYGVKD. The CDR3 extends over 15 amino acids. Trimming removed 0 bases from V and 10 bases from J, with 13 bases in between. CDR3 in DNA: TGTGCCATCAGTGAGTCCTCCAACCTAAACTCACCCCTCCACTTT. Translation gives CAISESSNLNSPLHF.

This clone was observed a handful of times. J is TRBJ2-1 and V is TRBV3-1 (or the pseudogene TRBV3-2), with a weak D call TRBD2 (6 bases). This CDR3 contains 12 residues. Germline lookup yields CDR1 LGHDT and CDR2 YNNKEL (reference sequence). Trimming left V 4 bases short and J 13 bases short, with 14 bases between. The CDR3 spells CASSPSQRVQFF. As DNA, the CDR3 is TGTGCCAGCAGCCCGAGTCAGCGGGTCCAGTTCTTC.

The rearrangement links TRBV2 to TRBJ2-1; 10 nucleotides align to TRBD1. CDR1 is SNHLY, CDR2 FYNNEI, per germline. V shed 6 bases, J shed 7 bases, and the junction held 9 bases outside the gene matches. This CDR3 has 15 residues. Here the CDR3 reads CASSTEDRGWNEQFF. The DNA for the CDR3 is TGTGCCAGCAGCACCGAGGACAGGGGGTGGAATGAGCAGTTCTTC. Variable domain in full (rest from reference TRBV2 and TRBJ2-1): EPEVTQTPSHQVTQMGQEVILRCVPISNHLYFYWYRQILGQKVEFLVSFYNNEISEKSEIFDDQFSVERPDGSNFTLKIRSTKLEDSAMYFCASSTEDRGWNEQFFGPGTRLTVL.

The chain uses TRBV6-2 or TRBV6-3 and TRBJ2-5; D possibly corresponds to TRBD2 (6 bases). CDR3 size: 14 residues. V was trimmed by 2 bases and J by 5 bases, leaving 12 bases between them. From germline, CDR1 is MNHEY and CDR2 SVGEGT. CDR3 loop: CASSYVGGDETQYF. The CDR3 coding sequence is TGTGCCAGCAGTTACGTGGGAGGAGATGAGACCCAGTACTTC.

This chain uses TRBV4-1 with TRBJ2-2; 7 bases map to TRBD2. V shed 3 bases, J shed 6 bases, and the junction held 7 bases outside the gene matches. CDR1 and CDR2 from the germline V gene are MGHRA and YSYEKL. CDR3 length: 15 amino acids. As DNA, the CDR3 is TGCGCCAGCAGCCACGCGACTAGCCGAGCCGGGGAGCTGTTTTTT. It codes for CASSHATSRAGELFF.

This chain links TRBV7-3 with TRBJ2-2; the D gene is possibly TRBD2 (5 bases). V lost 6 bases, J lost 3 bases, and 8 bases lay in between. This CDR3 region has 13 residues. Germline V gives CDR1 SGHTA, CDR2 FQGTGA. DNA for the CDR3: TGTGCCAGCAGTCGCGGGTACACCGGGGAGCTGTTTTTT. Translation gives CASSRGYTGELFF.

This clone was observed a handful of times. The chain carries TRBV27 and TRBJ1-1; weak D call: TRBD1 (5 bases). This CDR3 spans 13 amino acids. Germline V gene lookup returns CDR1 MNHEY and CDR2 SMNVEV (reference sequence). The ends were cut back, 5 bases at V and 6 bases at J, with 13 bases in the middle. The CDR3 DNA reads TGTGCCAGCAGTCCCGGGTCGGGGGCTGAAGCTTTCTTT. This sequence encodes CASSPGSGAEAFF.

The chain links TRBV3-1 (or the pseudogene TRBV3-2) to TRBJ2-1; a weak D match, TRBD2 (5 bases). The V gene lost 4 bases and the J gene lost 8 bases, with 9 bases spanning the gap. Germline assignment: CDR1 LGHDT and CDR2 YNNKEL (reference sequence). The CDR3 has 12 amino acids. The CDR3 nucleotides read TGTGCCAGCAGCCGAAGGCGGGATGAGCAGTTCTTC. This codes for CASSRRRDEQFF.

This chain links TRBV7-9 with TRBJ2-7; 7 nucleotides agree with TRBD2. Germline CDR1 and CDR2: SEHNR and FQNEAQ (reference sequence). Germline trimming cut 1 base from V and 4 bases from J; bases unmatched to any gene: 7. This CDR3 spans 15 amino acids. This CDR3 reads CASSLGFSGSYEQYF. DNA for the CDR3: TGTGCCAGCAGCTTAGGGTTTAGCGGGTCATACGAGCAGTACTTC.

The V gene is TRBV7-3, the J gene TRBJ2-7; 7 bases map to TRBD2. Unmatched junction bases numbered 3, after V lost 3 bases and J lost 4 bases. There are 13 residues in the CDR3. CDR1 is SGHTA, CDR2 FQGTGA, per germline. CDR3 amino acids: CASSFGTTYEQYF. The DNA for the CDR3 is TGTGCCAGCAGCTTCGGGACTACTTACGAGCAGTACTTC.

The CDR3 sequence: CASSLGHGLVNTEAFF. DNA for the CDR3: TGTGCCAGCAGCCTTGGACATGGCCTAGTGAACACTGAAGCTTTCTTT. The rearrangement joins TRBV14 to TRBJ1-1; D is perhaps TRBD1 (5 bases). The CDR3 length is 16 residues. CDR1 and CDR2 from the germline V gene are SGHDN and FVKESK. V lost 4 bases, J lost 0 bases, and 15 bases lay in between.

The chain carries TRBV30 and TRBJ1-1; D might be TRBD1 (5 bases). The germline V and J ends were trimmed by 2 bases and 2 bases, with 12 bases remaining between them. This CDR3 is built from 14 residues. Germline loops: CDR1 GTSNPN, CDR2 SVGIG (reference sequence). CDR3 in amino acids: CAWSRAGPNTEAFF. The CDR3 DNA sequence: TGTGCCTGGAGTCGGGCAGGGCCTAACACTGAAGCTTTCTTT.